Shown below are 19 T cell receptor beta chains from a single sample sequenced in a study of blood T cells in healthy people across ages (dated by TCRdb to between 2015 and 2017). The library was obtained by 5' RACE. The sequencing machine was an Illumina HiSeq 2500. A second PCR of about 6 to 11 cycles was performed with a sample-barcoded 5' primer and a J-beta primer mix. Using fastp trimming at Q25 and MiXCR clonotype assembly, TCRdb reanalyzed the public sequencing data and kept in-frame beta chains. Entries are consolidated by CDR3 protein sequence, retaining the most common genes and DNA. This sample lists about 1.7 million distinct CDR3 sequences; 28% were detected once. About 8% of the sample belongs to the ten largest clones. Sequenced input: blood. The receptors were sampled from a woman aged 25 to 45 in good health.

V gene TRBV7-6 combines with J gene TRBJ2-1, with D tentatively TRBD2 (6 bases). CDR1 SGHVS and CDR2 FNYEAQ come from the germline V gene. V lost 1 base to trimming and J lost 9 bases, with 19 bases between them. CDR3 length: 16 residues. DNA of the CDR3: TGTGCCAGCAGCTTAGAGGCACCGGGCCGCGGGATTGAGCAGTTCTTC. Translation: CASSLEAPGRGIEQFF.

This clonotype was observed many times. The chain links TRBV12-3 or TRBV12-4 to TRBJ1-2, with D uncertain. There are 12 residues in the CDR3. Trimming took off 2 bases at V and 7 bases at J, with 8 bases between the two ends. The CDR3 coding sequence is TGTGCCAGCAGTTTATTCGGGTCTGGCTACACCTTC. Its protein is CASSLFGSGYTF.

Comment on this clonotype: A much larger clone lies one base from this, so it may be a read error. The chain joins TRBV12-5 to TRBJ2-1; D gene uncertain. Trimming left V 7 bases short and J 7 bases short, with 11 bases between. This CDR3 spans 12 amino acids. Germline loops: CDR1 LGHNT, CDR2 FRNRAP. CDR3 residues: CASDSVGNEQFF. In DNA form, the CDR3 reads TGTGCTAGTGACTCGGTGGGGAATGAGCAGTTCTTC.

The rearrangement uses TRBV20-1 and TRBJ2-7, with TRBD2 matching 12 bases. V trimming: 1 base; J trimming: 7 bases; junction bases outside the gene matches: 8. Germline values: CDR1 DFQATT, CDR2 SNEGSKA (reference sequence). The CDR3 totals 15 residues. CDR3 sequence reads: CSARGTSGMYNEQYF. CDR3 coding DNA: TGCAGTGCTAGAGGGACTAGCGGGATGTACAATGAGCAGTACTTC.

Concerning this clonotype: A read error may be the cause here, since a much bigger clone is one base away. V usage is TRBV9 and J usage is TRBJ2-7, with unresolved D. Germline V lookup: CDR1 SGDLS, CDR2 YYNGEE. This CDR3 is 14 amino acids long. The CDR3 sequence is CASSVSSSSYEQDF. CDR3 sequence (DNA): TGTGCCAGCAGCGTCTCGTCAAGCTCCTACGAGCAGGACTTC.

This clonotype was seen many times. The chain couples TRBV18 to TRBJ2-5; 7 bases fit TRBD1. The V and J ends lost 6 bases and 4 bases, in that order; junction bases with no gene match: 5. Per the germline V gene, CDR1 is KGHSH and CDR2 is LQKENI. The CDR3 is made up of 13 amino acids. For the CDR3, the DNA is TGTGCCAGCTCGTCACAGGGGCGAGAGACCCAGTACTTC. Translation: CASSSQGRETQYF.

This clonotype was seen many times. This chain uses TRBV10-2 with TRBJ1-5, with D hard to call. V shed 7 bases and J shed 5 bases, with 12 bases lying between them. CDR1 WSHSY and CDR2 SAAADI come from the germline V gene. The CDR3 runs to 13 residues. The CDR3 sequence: CASTGGMHQPQHF. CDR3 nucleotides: TGCGCCAGCACTGGAGGGATGCATCAGCCCCAGCATTTT.

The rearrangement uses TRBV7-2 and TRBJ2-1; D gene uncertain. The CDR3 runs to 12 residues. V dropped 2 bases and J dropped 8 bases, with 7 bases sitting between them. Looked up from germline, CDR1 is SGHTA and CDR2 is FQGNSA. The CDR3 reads CASSLLTYEQFF. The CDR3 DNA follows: TGTGCCAGCAGCTTATTGACCTATGAGCAGTTCTTC.

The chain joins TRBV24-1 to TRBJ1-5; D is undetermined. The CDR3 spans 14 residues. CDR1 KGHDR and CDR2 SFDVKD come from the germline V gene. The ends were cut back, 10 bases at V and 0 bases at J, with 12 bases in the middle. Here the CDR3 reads CATRPRNSNQPQHF. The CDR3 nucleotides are TGTGCCACACGCCCGAGGAATAGCAATCAGCCCCAGCATTTT.

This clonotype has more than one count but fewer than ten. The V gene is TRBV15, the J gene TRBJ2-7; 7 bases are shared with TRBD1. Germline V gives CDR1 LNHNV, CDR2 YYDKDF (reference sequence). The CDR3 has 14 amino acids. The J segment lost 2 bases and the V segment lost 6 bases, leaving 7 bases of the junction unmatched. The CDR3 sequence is CATRSAQGAYEQYF. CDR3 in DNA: TGTGCCACCAGAAGCGCTCAGGGGGCCTACGAGCAGTACTTC.

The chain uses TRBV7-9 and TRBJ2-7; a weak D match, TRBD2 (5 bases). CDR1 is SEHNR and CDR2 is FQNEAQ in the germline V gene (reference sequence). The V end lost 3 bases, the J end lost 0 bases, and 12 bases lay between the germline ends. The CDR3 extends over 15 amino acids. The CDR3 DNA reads TGTGCCAGCAGCTTGGTGGGAGATAGCTCCTACGAGCAGTACTTC. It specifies CASSLVGDSSYEQYF.

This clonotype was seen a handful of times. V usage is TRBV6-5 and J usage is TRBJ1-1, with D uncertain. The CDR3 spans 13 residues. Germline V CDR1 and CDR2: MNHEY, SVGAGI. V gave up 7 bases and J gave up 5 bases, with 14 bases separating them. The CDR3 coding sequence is TGTGCCAGCATCCCACCGGGTTCGACTGAAGCTTTCTTT. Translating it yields CASIPPGSTEAFF.

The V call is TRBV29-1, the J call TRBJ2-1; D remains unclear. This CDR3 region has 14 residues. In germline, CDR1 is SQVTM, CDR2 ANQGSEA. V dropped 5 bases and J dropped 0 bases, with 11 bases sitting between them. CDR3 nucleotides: TGCAGCGTTCTGGGCCTTCTCTCCTACAATGAGCAGTTCTTC. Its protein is CSVLGLLSYNEQFF.

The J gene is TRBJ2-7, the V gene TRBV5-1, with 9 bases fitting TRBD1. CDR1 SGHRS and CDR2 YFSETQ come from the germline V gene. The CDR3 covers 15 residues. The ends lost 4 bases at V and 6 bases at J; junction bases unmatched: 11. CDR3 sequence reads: CASSTTGQGAGEQYF. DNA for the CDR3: TGCGCCAGCAGCACCACGGGACAGGGTGCAGGCGAGCAGTACTTC.

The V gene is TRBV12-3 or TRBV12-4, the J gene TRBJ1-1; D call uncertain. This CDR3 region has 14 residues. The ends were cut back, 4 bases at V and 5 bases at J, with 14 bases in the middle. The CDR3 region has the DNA TGTGCCAGCAGTTATCTCAGGACGGGAACTGAAGCTTTCTTT. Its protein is CASSYLRTGTEAFF.

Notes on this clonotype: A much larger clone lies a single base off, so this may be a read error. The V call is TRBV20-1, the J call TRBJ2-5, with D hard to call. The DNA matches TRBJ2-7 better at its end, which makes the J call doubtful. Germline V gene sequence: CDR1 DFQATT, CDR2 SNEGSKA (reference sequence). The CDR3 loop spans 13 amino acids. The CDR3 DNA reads TGCAGTGCTAGAGTCCTGTCTCACCACGAGCAGTACTTC. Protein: CSARVLSHHEQYF.

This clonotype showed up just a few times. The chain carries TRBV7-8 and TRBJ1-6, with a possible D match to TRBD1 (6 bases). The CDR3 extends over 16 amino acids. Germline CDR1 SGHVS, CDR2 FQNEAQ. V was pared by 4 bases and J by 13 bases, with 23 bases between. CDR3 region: CASSYPAGGAGLPLHF. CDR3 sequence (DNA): TGTGCCAGCAGCTACCCAGCGGGGGGGGCAGGCTTGCCCCTCCACTTT. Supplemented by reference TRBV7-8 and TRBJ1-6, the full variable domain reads GAGVSQSPRYKVAKRGQDVALRCDPISGHVSLFWYQQALGQGPEFLTYFQNEAQLDKSGLPSDRFFAERPEGSVSTLKIQRTQQEDSAVYLCASSYPAGGAGLPLHFGNGTRLTVT.

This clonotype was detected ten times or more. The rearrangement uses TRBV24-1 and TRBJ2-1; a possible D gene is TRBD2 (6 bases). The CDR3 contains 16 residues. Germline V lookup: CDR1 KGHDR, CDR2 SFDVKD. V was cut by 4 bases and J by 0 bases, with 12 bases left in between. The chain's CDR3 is CATSDGSPSSYNEQFF. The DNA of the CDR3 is TGTGCCACCAGTGACGGGAGCCCAAGCTCCTACAATGAGCAGTTCTTC.

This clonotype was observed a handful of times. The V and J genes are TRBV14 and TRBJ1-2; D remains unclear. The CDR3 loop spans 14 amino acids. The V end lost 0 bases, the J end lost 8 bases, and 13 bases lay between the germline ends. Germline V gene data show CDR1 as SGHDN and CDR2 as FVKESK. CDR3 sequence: CASSQEGRPIGYTF. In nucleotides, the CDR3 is TGTGCCAGCAGCCAAGAAGGCAGGCCCATCGGCTACACCTTC.